The sequence of this T cell receptor (beta chain) was determined in a study of CD8 T cells in Susac syndrome. FACS enriched CD8+ TEMRA cells, while bulk CD8+ and CD4+ were negatively isolated. With random hexamers, reverse transcription was performed on about 0.5 to 1 ug of RNA. An immunoSEQ multiplex PCR amplified TCR beta CDR3 over 54 Vbeta and 13 Jbeta. TCRdb re-called the immunoSEQ multiplex PCR reads through MiXCR, storing one row per CDR3 protein. The sample has around 300,000 distinct CDR3 sequences; 70% to 90% are singletons. The CDR3 consists of 15 residues. Looked up from germline, CDR1 is PRHDT and CDR2 is FYEKMQ (reference sequence). V lost 6 bases to trimming and J lost 2 bases, with 14 bases between them.

Sequencing was carried out using CD8+ T cells from PBMCs. The J gene is TRBJ1-5, the V gene TRBV13; D may be TRBD1 (6 bases). This receptor was obtained from a human donor with multiple sclerosis. This chain's CDR3 is CASSNRVEGNQPQHF. DNA of the CDR3: TGTGCCAGCAGTAACAGGGTGGAAGGCAATCAGCCCCAGCATTTT.